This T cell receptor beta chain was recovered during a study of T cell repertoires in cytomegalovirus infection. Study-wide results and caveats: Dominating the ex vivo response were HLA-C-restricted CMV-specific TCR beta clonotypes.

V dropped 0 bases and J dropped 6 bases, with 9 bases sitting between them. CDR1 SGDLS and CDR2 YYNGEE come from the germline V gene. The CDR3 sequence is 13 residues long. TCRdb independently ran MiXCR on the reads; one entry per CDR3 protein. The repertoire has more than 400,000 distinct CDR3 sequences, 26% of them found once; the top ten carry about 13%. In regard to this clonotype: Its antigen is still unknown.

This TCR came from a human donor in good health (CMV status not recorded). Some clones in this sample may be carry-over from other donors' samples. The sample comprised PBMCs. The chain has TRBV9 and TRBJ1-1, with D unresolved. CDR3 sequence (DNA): TGTGCCAGCAGCGTAGGGTCCTACGCTGAAGCTTTCTTT. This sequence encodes CASSVGSYAEAFF.